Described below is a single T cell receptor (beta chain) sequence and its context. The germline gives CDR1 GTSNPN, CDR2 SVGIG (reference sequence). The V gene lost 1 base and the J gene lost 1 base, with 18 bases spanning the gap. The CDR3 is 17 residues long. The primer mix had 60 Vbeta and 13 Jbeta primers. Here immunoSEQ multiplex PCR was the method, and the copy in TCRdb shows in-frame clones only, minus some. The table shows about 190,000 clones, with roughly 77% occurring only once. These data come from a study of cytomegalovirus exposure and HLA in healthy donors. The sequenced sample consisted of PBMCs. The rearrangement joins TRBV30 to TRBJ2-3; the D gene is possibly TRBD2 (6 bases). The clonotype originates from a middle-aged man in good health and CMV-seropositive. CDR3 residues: CAWSGFGTVIGTDTQYF. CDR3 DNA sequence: TGTGCCTGGAGTGGATTTGGGACTGTCATCGGCACAGATACGCAGTATTTT.